Listed below are T cell receptor beta chains from one sample, sequenced in a study of shared clonotypes between healthy human individuals. Sequencing used immunoSEQ multiplex PCR; TCRdb keeps in-frame clones, though not all of them. The sample records over a million clones, 95% to 99% being singletons. Sequencing was performed on naive CD4+ T cells sorted from blood. These receptors were obtained from a man aged 30 to 39 in good health. CDR3s include the opening cysteine and the closing phenylalanine or tryptophan. Fields, in order: D gene, V gene, J gene, CDR3 protein, CDR3 DNA. The D gene is left open where the match is weak.

D gene: NA; V gene: TRBV11-1; J gene: TRBJ2-3; CDR3 protein: CASSRRGVRDTQYF; CDR3 DNA: TGTGCCAGCAGCCGTCGAGGGGTACGCGATACGCAGTATTTT
D gene: NA; V gene: TRBV18; J gene: TRBJ2-5; CDR3 protein: CASSPIDGTQYF; CDR3 DNA: TGTGCCAGCTCACCAATCGACGGGACCCAGTACTTC
D gene: NA; V gene: TRBV7-8; J gene: TRBJ2-1; CDR3 protein: CASSPEGEQFF; CDR3 DNA: TGTGCCAGCAGCCCTGAGGGTGAGCAGTTCTTC
D gene: NA; V gene: TRBV9; J gene: TRBJ2-3; CDR3 protein: CASSVDGRGTTDTQYF; CDR3 DNA: TGTGCCAGCAGCGTCGACGGCCGGGGAACTACAGATACGCAGTATTTT
D gene: NA; V gene: TRBV4-3; J gene: TRBJ2-5; CDR3 protein: CASSQASRETQYF; CDR3 DNA: TGCGCCAGCAGCCAAGCGAGTAGGGAGACCCAGTACTTC
D gene: NA; V gene: TRBV5-6; J gene: TRBJ1-1; CDR3 protein: CASSSPVQGSFF; CDR3 DNA: TGTGCCAGCAGCTCCCCGGTCCAGGGTTCTTTCTTT
D gene: TRBD1; V gene: TRBV10-2; J gene: TRBJ2-7; CDR3 protein: CASRDRGYEQYF; CDR3 DNA: TGCGCCAGCAGGGACAGGGGCTACGAGCAGTACTTC
D gene: NA; V gene: TRBV30; J gene: TRBJ1-2; CDR3 protein: CAWTKSWGSSRYGYTF; CDR3 DNA: TGTGCCTGGACCAAATCTTGGGGGAGTTCTCGCTATGGCTACACCTTC
D gene: TRBD1; V gene: TRBV6-6; J gene: TRBJ2-7; CDR3 protein: CASSFDRESSYEQYF; CDR3 DNA: TGTGCCAGCAGTTTCGACAGGGAGAGCTCCTACGAGCAGTACTTC
D gene: NA; V gene: TRBV6-5; J gene: TRBJ1-2; CDR3 protein: CASSTPFIGGYGYTF; CDR3 DNA: TGTGCCAGCAGTACCCCATTCATCGGTGGCTATGGCTACACCTTC
D gene: NA; V gene: TRBV5-1; J gene: TRBJ2-1; CDR3 protein: CASSLLEGNEQFF; CDR3 DNA: TGCGCCAGCAGCTTGTTGGAGGGGAATGAGCAGTTCTTC
D gene: NA; V gene: TRBV29-1; J gene: TRBJ2-1; CDR3 protein: CSVEILAGGFEQFF; CDR3 DNA: TGCAGCGTTGAAATTTTGGCGGGTGGGTTTGAGCAGTTCTTC
D gene: TRBD1; V gene: TRBV5-6; J gene: TRBJ2-7; CDR3 protein: CASSVDPFTGTGEDEQYF; CDR3 DNA: TGTGCCAGCAGCGTTGACCCCTTCACCGGGACAGGGGAGGACGAGCAGTACTTC
D gene: TRBD1; V gene: TRBV5-1; J gene: TRBJ2-2; CDR3 protein: CASIRHPQGGFANTGELFF; CDR3 DNA: TGCGCCAGCATCCGACATCCACAGGGGGGATTCGCGAACACCGGGGAGCTGTTTTTT
D gene: NA; V gene: TRBV7-3; J gene: TRBJ2-4; CDR3 protein: CASSSRGGIQYF; CDR3 DNA: TGTGCCAGCAGCTCCCGTGGGGGCATTCAGTACTTC
D gene: NA; V gene: TRBV6-6; J gene: TRBJ1-2; CDR3 protein: CASSSTGGHQGYTF; CDR3 DNA: TGTGCCAGCAGTTCAACGGGGGGGCATCAAGGCTACACCTTC
D gene: TRBD2; V gene: TRBV7-6; J gene: TRBJ2-1; CDR3 protein: CASSSGKGVKDEQFF; CDR3 DNA: TGTGCCAGCTCTAGCGGGAAGGGCGTGAAGGATGAGCAGTTCTTC
D gene: NA; V gene: TRBV18; J gene: TRBJ2-1; CDR3 protein: CASSPAFGSSQFF; CDR3 DNA: TGTGCCAGCTCACCAGCTTTTGGTAGCTCGCAGTTCTTC
D gene: NA; V gene: TRBV6-6; J gene: TRBJ2-7; CDR3 protein: CASSYSKASVYEQYF; CDR3 DNA: TGTGCCAGCAGTTACTCGAAGGCTAGCGTCTACGAGCAGTACTTC
D gene: NA; V gene: TRBV7-2; J gene: TRBJ2-7; CDR3 protein: CASSHRGMTGVEQYF; CDR3 DNA: TGTGCCAGCAGCCATCGTGGGATGACTGGGGTCGAGCAGTACTTC
D gene: NA; V gene: TRBV10-1; J gene: TRBJ1-1; CDR3 protein: CASSDQPNTEAFF; CDR3 DNA: TGCGCCAGCAGTGACCAACCTAACACTGAAGCTTTCTTT
D gene: NA; V gene: TRBV13; J gene: TRBJ2-7; CDR3 protein: CASSYSYEQYF; CDR3 DNA: TGTGCCAGCAGCTATTCTTACGAGCAGTACTTC
D gene: NA; V gene: TRBV7-9; J gene: TRBJ2-7; CDR3 protein: CASRSSRGTETYEQYF; CDR3 DNA: TGTGCCAGCAGATCGTCCAGGGGGACTGAGACCTACGAGCAGTACTTC
D gene: NA; V gene: TRBV30; J gene: TRBJ1-2; CDR3 protein: CAWSTPQGTNYGYTF; CDR3 DNA: TGTGCCTGGAGTACTCCCCAGGGGACTAACTATGGCTACACCTTC
D gene: TRBD1; V gene: TRBV30; J gene: TRBJ2-3; CDR3 protein: CAGDRGRVDTQYF; CDR3 DNA: TGTGCCGGGGACAGGGGGCGTGTGGATACGCAGTATTTT
D gene: TRBD1; V gene: TRBV19; J gene: TRBJ1-1; CDR3 protein: CASSIYRSTGEEAFF; CDR3 DNA: TGTGCCAGTAGTATATATCGCTCGACAGGGGAAGAAGCTTTCTTT
D gene: NA; V gene: TRBV10-3; J gene: TRBJ2-2; CDR3 protein: CAISAGEGRELFF; CDR3 DNA: TGTGCCATCAGTGCAGGGGAGGGAAGGGAGCTGTTTTTT
D gene: NA; V gene: TRBV25-1; J gene: TRBJ1-4; CDR3 protein: CASGPRGEGVEKLFF; CDR3 DNA: TGTGCCAGCGGACCCAGGGGCGAAGGAGTCGAAAAACTGTTTTTT
D gene: TRBD1; V gene: TRBV10-3; J gene: TRBJ1-1; CDR3 protein: CAISDRGDTEAFF; CDR3 DNA: TGTGCCATCAGTGACAGGGGGGACACTGAAGCTTTCTTT
D gene: NA; V gene: TRBV2; J gene: TRBJ2-1; CDR3 protein: CASSEGYNEQFF; CDR3 DNA: TGTGCCAGCAGTGAAGGGTACAATGAGCAGTTCTTC
D gene: TRBD2; V gene: TRBV7-9; J gene: TRBJ2-3; CDR3 protein: CASSSQVAGATDTQYF; CDR3 DNA: TGTGCCAGCAGCTCCCAGGTGGCGGGAGCGACAGATACGCAGTATTTT
D gene: NA; V gene: TRBV7-8; J gene: TRBJ1-1; CDR3 protein: CASSPYLGVSTEAFF; CDR3 DNA: TGTGCCAGCAGCCCCTATCTGGGTGTGAGCACTGAAGCTTTCTTT